Each of the 3 T cell receptor beta chains below was sequenced from the same sample in a study of a mutant IDH1 vaccine in newly diagnosed glioma. Generated by immunoSEQ multiplex PCR, the TCRdb table keeps only in-frame clones and is missing some. The repertoire holds under 150,000 clones, with about 80% as singletons. As for time point: week 11, during vaccination. A single vaccine dose contained 300 ug of mutant IDH1 20-mer peptide, and topical imiquimod was used with it. The antigens for these receptors are not known. This specimen consisted of PBMCs, obtained from a glioma patient whose treatment included an IDH1 peptide vaccine. The source is a man in his forties or fifties with glioma.

This clone was recorded only once. The V call is TRBV18, the J call TRBJ1-1, with no clear D. Trimming pared 6 bases from V and 6 bases from J, leaving 17 bases between. CDR1 is KGHSH and CDR2 is LQKENI in the germline V gene. This CDR3 has 14 amino acids. CDR3 protein: CASSISTQPSEAFF. CDR3 DNA sequence: TGTGCCAGCTCGATTAGCACCCAACCGTCTGAAGCTTTCTTT.

The chain carries TRBV2 and TRBJ1-5; weak D call: TRBD1 (5 bases). CDR1 is SNHLY, CDR2 FYNNEI, per germline. CDR3 length: 14 amino acids. V lost 3 bases and J lost 6, with 12 bases in between. The CDR3 DNA reads TGTGCCAGCAGTGATTCCAGGGATGGTCAGCCCCAGCATTTT. The encoded protein is CASSDSRDGQPQHF.

The rearrangement joins TRBV6-4 to TRBJ2-3; 8 nucleotides agree with TRBD1. CDR1 and CDR2 from the germline V gene are MRHNA and SNTAGT. This CDR3 spans 16 amino acids. V lost 0 bases and J lost 2; bases outside the gene matches: 4. The CDR3: CASSDSAGGVTDTQYF. The CDR3 DNA sequence: TGTGCCAGCAGTGACTCTGCAGGGGGCGTCACAGATACGCAGTATTTT.